This T cell receptor beta chain was captured in a study of blood T cells in healthy people across ages. Primed by a sample-barcoded 5' primer and a J-beta primer mix, a second PCR proceeded for roughly 7 to 11 cycles. One entry per CDR3 protein results from TCRdb running MiXCR on the 5' RACE reads. Among around 1,000,000 distinct CDR3 sequences listed, about 23% were seen once. Worth noting for this clonotype: Mismatch with germline at one junction end may stem from a read error.

These data also formed part of another study, on T cells of mothers and their children. Per that study: The donor cohort consisted of three healthy Caucasian mothers and their six children.

Sample: blood. This TCR was sampled from a girl under 10 years old in good health.

The CDR3 nucleotides are TGTGCCAGTAGCTTAGCGCCCTACACAGATACGCAGTATTTT. Translation gives CASSLAPYTDTQYF. The chain has TRBV7-2 and TRBJ2-3; D possibly corresponds to TRBD2 (5 bases). CDR3 length: 14 residues. Germline V lookup: CDR1 SGHTA, CDR2 FQGNSA.